This T cell receptor beta chain emerged from a study of T cells in localized non-small cell lung cancer (dated by TCRdb to between 2020 and 2021). The study in broad terms: The study analyzed T cell repertoires of 236 early-stage NSCLC patients, comparing tumors and uninvolved tumor-adjacent lungs. The cohort consisted of around 250 treatment-naive NSCLC patients whose localized lung tumors had been resected. NSCLC patients had a mean age of approximately 66 years, and 129 were male and 107 female. The study at large found these results: Because the study design was exploratory, TCR variables were selected using unadjusted p-values without false-discovery rate correction. Uninvolved tumor-adjacent lung showed the highest T cell clonality, higher than tumor, which suggests more focused antigenic responses in the adjacent lung. A median of roughly 60 of the top 100 tumor clones were detected in paired uninvolved adjacent lung, and around 30 of these tumor clones were also found among the top 100 clones of the paired uninvolved adjacent lung. Because multi-region tumor sequencing was not performed, intratumor heterogeneity could not be ruled out. Higher T cell density in blood was associated with longer overall survival, whereas higher clonality in adjacent lung was associated with shorter survival.

At diagnosis, tumor, uninvolved tumor-adjacent lung and peripheral blood were collected and then preserved as a mix of FFPE and fresh-frozen material. For TCR repertoire profiling, the blood samples were analyzed as peripheral blood mononuclear cells. Reading the germline V gene gives CDR1 SGHTA and CDR2 FQGNSA. Trimming removed 0 bases from V and 4 bases from J, leaving 9 bases between the germline ends. Reading from cysteine to phenylalanine, the CDR3 counts 14 amino acids. The sequence is cut down to CDR3 DNA, 42 bases in frame from base 1. The immunoSEQ Assay was used to sequence TCR beta CDR3 regions from DNA. Per the source publication's procedure: To compute T cell density, TCR beta template counts were normalized to usable DNA, which was estimated by amplifying housekeeping genes. The preseqR package was used to estimate richness by extrapolating to 400,000 templates for PBMC samples and to 120,000 templates for tissue samples. Clonality was defined as one minus Pielou's evenness. Tissue-enriched TCRs were identified through differential abundance testing performed on productive amino-acid clonotypes, with a minimum total count of 5 and an alpha of 0.1. The Jaccard Index and the Morisita Overlap Index were used to quantify repertoire overlap between compartments. TCR beta CDR3s were clustered by GLIPH together with public tetramer-defined viral CDR3s, and at least three viral sequences plus V-gene enrichment were required for viral motifs. Held by TCRdb, this immuneACCESS table contains in-frame sequences only and omits some clones. Under half of the omission traces to an unresolved V gene where checked; the cause of the rest is unknown. V, J and clone size are taken as reported in that table, and D and trimming were inferred from the DNA itself. This sample lists just over 70,000 clones; 70% to 90% were detected once. The top ten clones comprise 21% of the sample.

As concerns this clone: Its specific antigen is unknown. The input lacks base qualities; no much larger clone sits a single base away.

The material sequenced was peripheral blood, taken before any cancer treatment. This chain joins TRBV7-2 to TRBJ1-2; the D segment could be TRBD1, given 6 matching bases. The source is an older male donor with stage III squamous cell lung carcinoma. The base sequence is TGTGCCAGCAGCTTAGCGGGACAACTCTATGGCTACACCTTC. It codes for CASSLAGQLYGYTF.